This TCR beta chain came from a study of T cells in Graves' hyperthyroidism and ophthalmopathy. Trimming took off 10 bases at V and 0 bases at J, with 12 bases between the two ends. This CDR3 spans 13 amino acids. Germline V gene lookup returns CDR1 MNHNY and CDR2 SVGAGI (reference sequence). About this clonotype: A single base separates this from a much larger clone, so it may be a read error.

Amplification targeted TCR beta CDR3 regions from RNA transcripts. TCR CDR3 underwent first-round RT-PCR with the HTBI primer set. Via MiXCR, TCRdb re-called the multiplex PCR reads, giving one row per CDR3 protein. The table has nearly 750,000 distinct CDR3 sequences, about a third seen once. Patients were excluded for uncontrolled infection, other autoimmune disease, pregnancy or lactation. More than 9.5 ml fresh peripheral blood yielded the PBMCs. The origin of this receptor is a woman between 40 and 50 years old with Graves' hyperthyroidism. The chain uses TRBV6-6 and TRBJ1-1; D not resolved. Material for sequencing was blood. The CDR3 nucleotides are TGTGCCATCAGATCACAGCTGAACACTGAAGCTTTCTTT. Residues: CAIRSQLNTEAFF.